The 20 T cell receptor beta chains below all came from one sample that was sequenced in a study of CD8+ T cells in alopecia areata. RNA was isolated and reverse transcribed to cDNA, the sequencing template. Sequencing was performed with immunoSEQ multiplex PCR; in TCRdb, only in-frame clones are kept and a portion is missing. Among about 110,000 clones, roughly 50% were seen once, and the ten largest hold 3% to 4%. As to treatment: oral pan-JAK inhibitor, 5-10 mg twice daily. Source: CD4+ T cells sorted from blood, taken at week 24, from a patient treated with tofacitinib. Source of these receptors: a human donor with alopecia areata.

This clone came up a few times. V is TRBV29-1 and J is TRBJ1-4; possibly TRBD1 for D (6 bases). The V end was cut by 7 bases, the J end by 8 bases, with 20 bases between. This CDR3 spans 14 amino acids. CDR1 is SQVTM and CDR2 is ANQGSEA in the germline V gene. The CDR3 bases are TGCAGCGCGATGGGACACGTGAGGGAGGAAAAACTGTTTTTT. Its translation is CSAMGHVREEKLFF. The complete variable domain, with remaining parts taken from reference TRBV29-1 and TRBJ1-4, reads SAVISQKPSRDICQRGTSLTIQCQVDSQVTMMFWYRQQPGQSLTLIATANQGSEATYESGFVIDKFPISRPNLTFSTLTVSNMSPEDSSIYLCSAMGHVREEKLFFGSGTQLSVL.

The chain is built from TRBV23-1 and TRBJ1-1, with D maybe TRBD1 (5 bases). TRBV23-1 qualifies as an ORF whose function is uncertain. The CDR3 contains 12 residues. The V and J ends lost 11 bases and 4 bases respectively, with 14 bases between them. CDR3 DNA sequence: TGCGCCCGCCGAGGGGCGGGCACTGAAGCTTTCTTT. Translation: CARRGAGTEAFF.

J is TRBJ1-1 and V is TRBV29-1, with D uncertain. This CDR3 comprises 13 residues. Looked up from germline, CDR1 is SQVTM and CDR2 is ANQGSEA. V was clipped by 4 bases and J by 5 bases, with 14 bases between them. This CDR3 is CSVVPEVGTEAFF. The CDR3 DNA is TGCAGCGTTGTCCCGGAGGTAGGGACTGAAGCTTTCTTT.

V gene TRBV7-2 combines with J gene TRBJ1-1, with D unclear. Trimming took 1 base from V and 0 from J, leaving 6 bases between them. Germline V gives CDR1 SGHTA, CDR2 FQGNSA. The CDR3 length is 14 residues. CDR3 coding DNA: TGTGCCAGCAGCTTAGGTCGTATGAACACTGAAGCTTTCTTT. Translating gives CASSLGRMNTEAFF. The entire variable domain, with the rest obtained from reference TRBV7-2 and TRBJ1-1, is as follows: GAGVSQSPSNKVTEKGKDVELRCDPISGHTALYWYRQSLGQGLEFLIYFQGNSAPDKSGLPSDRFSAERTGGSVSTLTIQRTQQEDSAVYLCASSLGRMNTEAFFGQGTRLTVV.

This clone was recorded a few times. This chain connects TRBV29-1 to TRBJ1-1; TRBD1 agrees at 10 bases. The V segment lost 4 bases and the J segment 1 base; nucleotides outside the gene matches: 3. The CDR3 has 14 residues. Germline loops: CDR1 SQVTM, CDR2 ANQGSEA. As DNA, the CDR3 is TGCAGCGTTGCCCGGACAGGGGGGAACACTGAAGCTTTCTTT. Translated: CSVARTGGNTEAFF.

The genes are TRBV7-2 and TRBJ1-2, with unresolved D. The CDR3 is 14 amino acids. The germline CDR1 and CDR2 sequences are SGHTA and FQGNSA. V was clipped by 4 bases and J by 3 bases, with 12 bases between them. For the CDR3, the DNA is TGTGCCAGCAGCTCTTCCGGGGTCGACTATGGCTACACCTTC. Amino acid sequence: CASSSSGVDYGYTF.

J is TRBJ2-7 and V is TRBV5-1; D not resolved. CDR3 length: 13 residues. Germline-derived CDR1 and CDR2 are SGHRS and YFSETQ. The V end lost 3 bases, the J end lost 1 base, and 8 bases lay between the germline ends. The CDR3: CASSSTRSYEQYF. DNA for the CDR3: TGCGCCAGCAGCTCGACAAGATCCTACGAGCAGTACTTC.

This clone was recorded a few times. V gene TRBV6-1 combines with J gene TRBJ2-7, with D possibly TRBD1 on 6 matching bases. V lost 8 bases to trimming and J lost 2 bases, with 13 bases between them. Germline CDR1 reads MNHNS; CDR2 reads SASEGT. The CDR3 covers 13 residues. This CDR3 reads CASLGQITYEQYF. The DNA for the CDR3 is TGTGCCAGCTTAGGACAGATTACCTACGAGCAGTACTTC.

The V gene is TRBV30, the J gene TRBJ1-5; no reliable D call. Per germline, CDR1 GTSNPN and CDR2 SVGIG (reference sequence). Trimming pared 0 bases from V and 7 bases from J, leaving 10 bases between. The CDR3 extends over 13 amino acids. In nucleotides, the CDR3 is TGTGCCTGGAGTGTACGCGACGGGCAGCCCCAGCATTTT. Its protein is CAWSVRDGQPQHF. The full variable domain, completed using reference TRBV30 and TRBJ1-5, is SQTIHQWPATLVQPVGSPLSLECTVEGTSNPNLYWYRQAAGRGLQLLFYSVGIGQISSEVPQNLSASRPQDRQFILSSKKLLLSDSGFYLCAWSVRDGQPQHFGDGTRLSIL.

The CDR3 coding sequence is TGCGCCAGCAGCTTGAGGGACAGGGGGACGTCTGGGGCCAACGTCCTGACTTTC. Protein product: CASSLRDRGTSGANVLTF. V is TRBV5-1 and J is TRBJ2-6; 11 bases are a match to TRBD1. V was clipped by 1 base and J by 1 base; unmatched bases: 4. This CDR3 is 18 amino acids long. Germline loops: CDR1 SGHRS, CDR2 YFSETQ.

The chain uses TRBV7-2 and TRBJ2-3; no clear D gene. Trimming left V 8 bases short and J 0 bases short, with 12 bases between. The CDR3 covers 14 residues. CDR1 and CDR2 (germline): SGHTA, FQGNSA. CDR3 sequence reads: CASGPSPSTDTQYF. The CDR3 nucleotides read TGTGCCAGCGGACCCAGCCCTAGCACAGATACGCAGTATTTT.

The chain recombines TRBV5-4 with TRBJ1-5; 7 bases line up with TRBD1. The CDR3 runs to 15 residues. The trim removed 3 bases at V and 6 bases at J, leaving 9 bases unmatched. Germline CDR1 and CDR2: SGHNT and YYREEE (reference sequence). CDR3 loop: CASSSGPQGSQPQHF. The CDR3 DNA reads TGTGCCAGCAGCTCCGGGCCACAGGGGAGTCAGCCCCAGCATTTT.

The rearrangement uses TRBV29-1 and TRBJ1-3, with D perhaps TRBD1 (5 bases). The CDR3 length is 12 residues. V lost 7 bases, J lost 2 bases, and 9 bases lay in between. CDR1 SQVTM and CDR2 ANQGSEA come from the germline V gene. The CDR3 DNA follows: TGCAGCGCTGGGGGGGCTGGAAACACCATATATTTT. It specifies CSAGGAGNTIYF.

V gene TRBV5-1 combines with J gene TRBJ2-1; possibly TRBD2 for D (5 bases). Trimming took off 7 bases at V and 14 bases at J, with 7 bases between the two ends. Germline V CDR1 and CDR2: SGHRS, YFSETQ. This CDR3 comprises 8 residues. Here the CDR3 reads CASEGKFF. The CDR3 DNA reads TGCGCCAGCGAGGGCAAGTTCTTC.

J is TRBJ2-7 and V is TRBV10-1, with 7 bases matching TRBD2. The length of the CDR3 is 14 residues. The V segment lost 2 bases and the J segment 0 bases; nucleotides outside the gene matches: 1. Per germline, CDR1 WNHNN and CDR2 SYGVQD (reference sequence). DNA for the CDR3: TGCGCCAGCAGTGAGCCGGGGGGCTCCTACGAGCAGTACTTC. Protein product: CASSEPGGSYEQYF.

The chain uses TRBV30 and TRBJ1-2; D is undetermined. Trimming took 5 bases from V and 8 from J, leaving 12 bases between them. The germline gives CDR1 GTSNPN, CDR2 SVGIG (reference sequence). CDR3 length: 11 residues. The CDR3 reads CAWGLPNGYTF. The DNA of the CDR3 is TGTGCCTGGGGACTTCCCAACGGCTACACCTTC.

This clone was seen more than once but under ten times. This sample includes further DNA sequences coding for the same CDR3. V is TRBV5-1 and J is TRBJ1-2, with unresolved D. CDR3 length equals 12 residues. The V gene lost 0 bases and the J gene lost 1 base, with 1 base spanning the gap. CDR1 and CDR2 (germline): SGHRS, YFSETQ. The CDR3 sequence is CASSLDNYGYTF. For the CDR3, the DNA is TGCGCCAGCAGCTTGGATAACTATGGCTACACCTTC.

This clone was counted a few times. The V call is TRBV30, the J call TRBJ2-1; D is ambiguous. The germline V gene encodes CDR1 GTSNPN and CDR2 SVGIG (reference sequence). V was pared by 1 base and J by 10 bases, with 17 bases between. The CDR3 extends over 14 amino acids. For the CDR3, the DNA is TGTGCCTGGAGTGCCCTGGAACCGGGCGGAGAGCAGTTCTTC. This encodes CAWSALEPGGEQFF. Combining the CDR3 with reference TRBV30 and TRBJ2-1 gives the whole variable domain SQTIHQWPATLVQPVGSPLSLECTVEGTSNPNLYWYRQAAGRGLQLLFYSVGIGQISSEVPQNLSASRPQDRQFILSSKKLLLSDSGFYLCAWSALEPGGEQFFGPGTRLTVL.

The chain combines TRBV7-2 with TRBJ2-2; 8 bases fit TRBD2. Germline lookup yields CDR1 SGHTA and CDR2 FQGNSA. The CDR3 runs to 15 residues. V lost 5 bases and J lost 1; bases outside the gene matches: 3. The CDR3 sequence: CASSPSGGNTGELFF. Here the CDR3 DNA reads TGTGCCAGCAGCCCGAGCGGGGGGAACACCGGGGAGCTGTTTTTT.

CDR3 amino acids: CASSFSRRGEKLFF. In nucleotides, the CDR3 is TGTGCCAGCAGCTTCAGCCGCAGAGGGGAAAAACTGTTTTTT. The rearrangement uses TRBV11-2 and TRBJ1-4, with unresolved D. This CDR3 has 14 amino acids. Germline CDR1 is SGHAT and CDR2 is FQNNGV. V lost 3 bases to trimming and J lost 8 bases, with 13 bases between them. Full variable domain (missing parts from reference TRBV11-2 and TRBJ1-4): EAGVAQSPRYKIIEKRQSVAFWCNPISGHATLYWYQQILGQGPKLLIQFQNNGVVDDSQLPKDRFSAERLKGVDSTLKIQPAKLEDSAVYLCASSFSRRGEKLFFGSGTQLSVL.